Listed below are T cell receptor beta chains from one sample, sequenced in a study of cytomegalovirus exposure and HLA in healthy donors. Assay: immunoSEQ multiplex PCR; the TCRdb copy retains only in-frame clones and omits some. The table includes roughly 260,000 clones, about 90% detected once. The specimen was PBMCs. The receptors were gathered from a young woman in good health and CMV-seronegative. Both conserved end residues are part of each CDR3. The order of the fields is CDR3 length, J gene, V gene, clone size, D gene, CDR3 DNA, CDR3 protein. The D gene is left open where the match is weak. Not every row has a clone size; where given, it reads once, few, many or a size class.

CDR3 length: 15; J gene: TRBJ1-3; V gene: TRBV15; clone size: .; D gene: .; CDR3 DNA: TGTGCCACCAGTGGAGGGGCCGGCTCTGGAAACACCATATATTTT; CDR3 protein: CATSGGAGSGNTIYF
CDR3 length: 12; J gene: TRBJ1-1; V gene: TRBV2; clone size: .; D gene: TRBD1; CDR3 DNA: TGTGCCAGCAGTGGGACAGGGCCTGAAGCTTTCTTT; CDR3 protein: CASSGTGPEAFF
CDR3 length: 14; J gene: TRBJ1-4; V gene: TRBV27; clone size: .; D gene: TRBD1; CDR3 DNA: TGTGCCAGCAGTCCGGGACAGGGAGGGGAAAAACTGTTTTTT; CDR3 protein: CASSPGQGGEKLFF
CDR3 length: 15; J gene: TRBJ2-7; V gene: TRBV6-1; clone size: .; D gene: TRBD1; CDR3 DNA: TGTGCCAGCAGTGTCCCAATTACAGGGGGCTACGAGCAGTACTTC; CDR3 protein: CASSVPITGGYEQYF
CDR3 length: 14; J gene: TRBJ1-1; V gene: TRBV5-1; clone size: .; D gene: .; CDR3 DNA: TGCGCCAGCAGCCATCCAGGGGAGAACACTGAAGCTTTCTTT; CDR3 protein: CASSHPGENTEAFF
CDR3 length: 15; J gene: TRBJ1-1; V gene: TRBV5-4; clone size: .; D gene: .; CDR3 DNA: TGTGCCAGCAGCTTGGGGTTTGCGGTGGCGACTGAAGCTTTCTTT; CDR3 protein: CASSLGFAVATEAFF
CDR3 length: 15; J gene: TRBJ2-1; V gene: TRBV7-6; clone size: .; D gene: TRBD1; CDR3 DNA: TGTGCCAGCAGCCTAGATGGGACAGGGGGGCATGAGCAGTTCTTC; CDR3 protein: CASSLDGTGGHEQFF
CDR3 length: 15; J gene: TRBJ1-1; V gene: TRBV7-4; clone size: .; D gene: TRBD1; CDR3 DNA: TGTGCCAGCAGCTTAGCGGGGACAGCTAACACTGAAGCTTTCTTT; CDR3 protein: CASSLAGTANTEAFF
CDR3 length: 16; J gene: TRBJ2-1; V gene: TRBV28; clone size: .; D gene: .; CDR3 DNA: TGTGCCAGCAGTTTGCCCGGGAAAATGGATCACAATGAGCAGTTCTTC; CDR3 protein: CASSLPGKMDHNEQFF
CDR3 length: 16; J gene: TRBJ2-3; V gene: TRBV5-1; clone size: .; D gene: TRBD2; CDR3 DNA: TGCGCCAGCAGCACGACTAGCGGGGGGTCTGTGGATACGCAGTATTTT; CDR3 protein: CASSTTSGGSVDTQYF
CDR3 length: 16; J gene: TRBJ2-2; V gene: TRBV4-1; clone size: .; D gene: TRBD2; CDR3 DNA: TGCGCCAGCAGTCAACTAGCGGGGGGAGGCACCGGGGAGCTGTTTTTT; CDR3 protein: CASSQLAGGGTGELFF
CDR3 length: 13; J gene: TRBJ1-2; V gene: TRBV6-6; clone size: .; D gene: TRBD1; CDR3 DNA: TGTGCCAGCAGTGCGGACAGGGGCAATGGCTACACCTTC; CDR3 protein: CASSADRGNGYTF
CDR3 length: 13; J gene: TRBJ2-3; V gene: TRBV10-3; clone size: .; D gene: .; CDR3 DNA: TGTGCCATCAGTGAACGGTCGGGAGATACGCAGTATTTT; CDR3 protein: CAISERSGDTQYF
CDR3 length: 13; J gene: TRBJ2-1; V gene: TRBV2; clone size: .; D gene: .; CDR3 DNA: TGTGCCAGCAGGGAGAGCTCCTACAATGAGCAGTTCTTC; CDR3 protein: CASRESSYNEQFF
CDR3 length: 16; J gene: TRBJ1-6; V gene: TRBV28; clone size: .; D gene: TRBD1; CDR3 DNA: TGTGCCAGCAGGACGGACAGGAGCTCCTATAATTCACCCCTCCACTTT; CDR3 protein: CASRTDRSSYNSPLHF
CDR3 length: 16; J gene: TRBJ2-2; V gene: TRBV11-2; clone size: .; D gene: .; CDR3 DNA: TGTGCCAGCAGCCCCCTTTGGGGGGGCGACACCGGGGAGCTGTTTTTT; CDR3 protein: CASSPLWGGDTGELFF
CDR3 length: 16; J gene: TRBJ1-2; V gene: TRBV7-9; clone size: few; D gene: TRBD1; CDR3 DNA: TGTGCCAGCAGCGGCATAACGGGACAGCTTAACTATGGCTACACCTTC; CDR3 protein: CASSGITGQLNYGYTF
CDR3 length: 15; J gene: TRBJ1-2; V gene: TRBV28; clone size: .; D gene: TRBD1; CDR3 DNA: TGTGCCAGCAGCCGACCCGGGACAGGAAGCTATGGCTACACCTTC; CDR3 protein: CASSRPGTGSYGYTF
CDR3 length: 11; J gene: TRBJ2-7; V gene: TRBV5-1; clone size: .; D gene: .; CDR3 DNA: TGCGCCAGCAGCGAAGGGGGCGAGCAGTACTTC; CDR3 protein: CASSEGGEQYF
CDR3 length: 12; J gene: TRBJ2-5; V gene: TRBV7-2; clone size: few; D gene: .; CDR3 DNA: TGTGCCAGCAGCTTGAACCGGGAGACCCAGTACTTC; CDR3 protein: CASSLNRETQYF
CDR3 length: 13; J gene: TRBJ2-3; V gene: TRBV10-3; clone size: .; D gene: TRBD2; CDR3 DNA: TGTGCCAACCAAGCGGGGGGGACAGATACGCAGTATTTT; CDR3 protein: CANQAGGTDTQYF
CDR3 length: 13; J gene: TRBJ1-1; V gene: TRBV27; clone size: .; D gene: .; CDR3 DNA: TGTGCCAGCAGTTCAGGGGTGAACACTGAAGCTTTCTTT; CDR3 protein: CASSSGVNTEAFF
CDR3 length: 13; J gene: TRBJ2-3; V gene: TRBV6-6; clone size: .; D gene: .; CDR3 DNA: TGTGCCAGCACTCGGGGAAGCACAGATACGCAGTATTTT; CDR3 protein: CASTRGSTDTQYF
CDR3 length: 17; J gene: TRBJ2-2; V gene: TRBV9; clone size: .; D gene: .; CDR3 DNA: TGTGCCAGCAGCGTAGCTAACCCAGGGAGGAAAACCGGGGAGCTGTTTTTT; CDR3 protein: CASSVANPGRKTGELFF
CDR3 length: 17; J gene: TRBJ2-3; V gene: TRBV5-1; clone size: .; D gene: TRBD2; CDR3 DNA: TGCGCCAGCAGCTTAACTACTAGCGGGGCCAACACAGATACGCAGTATTTT; CDR3 protein: CASSLTTSGANTDTQYF
CDR3 length: 14; J gene: TRBJ1-1; V gene: TRBV6-5; clone size: .; D gene: .; CDR3 DNA: TGTGCCAGCAGTTTAAGGACAGAAAGCTCTGAAGCTTTCTTT; CDR3 protein: CASSLRTESSEAFF
CDR3 length: 16; J gene: TRBJ2-2; V gene: TRBV5-4; clone size: once; D gene: TRBD1; CDR3 DNA: TGTGCCAGCAGCTGGGGGGACAGGGGGCGCACCGTTGAGCTGTTTTTT; CDR3 protein: CASSWGDRGRTVELFF
CDR3 length: 13; J gene: TRBJ1-5; V gene: TRBV6-5; clone size: .; D gene: .; CDR3 DNA: TGTGCCAGCAGTGCGGGCGCCAATCAGCCCCAGCATTTT; CDR3 protein: CASSAGANQPQHF
CDR3 length: 15; J gene: TRBJ1-6; V gene: TRBV19; clone size: .; D gene: TRBD1; CDR3 DNA: TGTGCCAGTACCCCTCGGGACAGCCGAAATTCACCCCTCCACTTT; CDR3 protein: CASTPRDSRNSPLHF
CDR3 length: 15; J gene: TRBJ2-2; V gene: TRBV4-3; clone size: .; D gene: .; CDR3 DNA: TGCGCCAGCAGCCAAGAGGATCTAGCAACCGGGGAGCTGTTTTTT; CDR3 protein: CASSQEDLATGELFF
CDR3 length: 13; J gene: TRBJ2-4; V gene: TRBV6-4; clone size: .; D gene: .; CDR3 DNA: TGTGCCAGCAGTGAGGACAGACACGGCATTCAGTACTTC; CDR3 protein: CASSEDRHGIQYF
CDR3 length: 15; J gene: TRBJ1-1; V gene: TRBV9; clone size: .; D gene: .; CDR3 DNA: TGTGCCAGCAGCGTAGACAGGGTGATGAACACTGAAGCTTTCTTT; CDR3 protein: CASSVDRVMNTEAFF
CDR3 length: 13; J gene: TRBJ1-2; V gene: TRBV28; clone size: .; D gene: TRBD1; CDR3 DNA: TGTGCCAGCAGTCCCGGACAGGACTATGGCTACACCTTC; CDR3 protein: CASSPGQDYGYTF
CDR3 length: 12; J gene: TRBJ1-2; V gene: TRBV19; clone size: .; D gene: .; CDR3 DNA: TGTGCCAGTAGGGAAGCAGGGGTTGGCTACACCTTC; CDR3 protein: CASREAGVGYTF
CDR3 length: 14; J gene: TRBJ2-5; V gene: TRBV4-1; clone size: .; D gene: TRBD1; CDR3 DNA: TGCGCCAGCAGCCTACGACAGGGATCAGAGACCCAGTACTTC; CDR3 protein: CASSLRQGSETQYF
CDR3 length: 13; J gene: TRBJ1-5; V gene: TRBV28; clone size: .; D gene: .; CDR3 DNA: TGTGCCAGCAGTTTCGCGGCCCATCAGCCCCAGCATTTT; CDR3 protein: CASSFAAHQPQHF
CDR3 length: 17; J gene: TRBJ1-4; V gene: TRBV27; clone size: .; D gene: .; CDR3 DNA: TGTGCCAGCAGTCCCCCGGGAGTCCCTGCAACTAATGAAAAACTGTTTTTT; CDR3 protein: CASSPPGVPATNEKLFF
CDR3 length: 17; J gene: TRBJ2-7; V gene: TRBV5-1; clone size: .; D gene: TRBD2; CDR3 DNA: TGCGCCAGCAGCCTCGGACTAGCGGGGGGCCTTGGGTACGAGCAGTACTTC; CDR3 protein: CASSLGLAGGLGYEQYF